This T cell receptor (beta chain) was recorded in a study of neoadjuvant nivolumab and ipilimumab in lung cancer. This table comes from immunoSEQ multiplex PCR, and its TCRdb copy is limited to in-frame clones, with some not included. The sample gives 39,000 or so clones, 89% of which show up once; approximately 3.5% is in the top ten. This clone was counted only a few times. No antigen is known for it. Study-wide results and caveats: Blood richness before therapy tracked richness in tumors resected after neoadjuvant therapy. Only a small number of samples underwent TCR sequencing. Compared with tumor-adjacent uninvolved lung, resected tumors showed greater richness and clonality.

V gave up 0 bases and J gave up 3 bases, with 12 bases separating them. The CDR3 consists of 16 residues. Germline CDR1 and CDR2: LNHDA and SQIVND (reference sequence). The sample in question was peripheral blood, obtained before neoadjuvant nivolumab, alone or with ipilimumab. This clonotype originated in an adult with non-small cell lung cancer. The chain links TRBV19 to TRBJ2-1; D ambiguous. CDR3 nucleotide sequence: TGTGCCAGTAGTATAGATCTTAGTCAAGGCTACAATGAGCAGTTCTTC. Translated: CASSIDLSQGYNEQFF.